This TCR beta chain stems from a study of blood T cell repertoires in COVID-19. Sequencing used immunoSEQ multiplex PCR; TCRdb keeps in-frame clones, though not all of them. The sample consists of approximately 190,000 clones, about four fifths of them appearing once. Germline lookup yields CDR1 LGHDT and CDR2 YNNKEL (reference sequence). The CDR3 is 13 amino acids. The V and J ends lost 4 bases and 11 bases, in that order; junction bases with no gene match: 6. The chain has TRBV3-1 (or the pseudogene TRBV3-2) and TRBJ2-1; TRBD2 aligns across 9 bases. Sequencing input: peripheral blood. The sequence derives from a man between 60 and 70 years old with acute or convalescent COVID-19. The chain's CDR3 is CASSRRGGLKQFF. CDR3 DNA: TGTGCCAGCAGCCGGCGGGGGGGCCTCAAGCAGTTCTTC.